A single TCR beta chain is shown here with its context. Its antigen is still unknown. Expressed TCRB transcripts were sequenced after all isolated RNA was converted to cDNA. The data were produced by immunoSEQ multiplex PCR, yet TCRdb's version contains in-frame clones alone and is incomplete. The table records around 600,000 clones, 9.5% to 15% of them present only once. This entry comes from a study of beta chain features in type 1 diabetes. Study at large: Patient and healthy donor groups were alike in age, gender and cell yields. Taken together, all samples contributed some 100 million examined sorted cells. Study-level results: A closer apparent resemblance between naive, central memory and Treg TCRB repertoires was seen in patients than in healthy donors. Researchers report that Type 1 diabetes patients had moderately but significantly shorter TCRB CDR3s across all four CD4+ subsets. VDJ junctions sequenced from type 1 diabetes patients showed fewer insertions and more deletions.

The germline V and J ends were trimmed by 2 bases and 0 bases, with 11 bases remaining between them. The CDR3 has 15 amino acids. Looked up from germline, CDR1 is SGHTA and CDR2 is FQGNSA. The source is a man younger than 45 with type 1 diabetes. The V gene is TRBV7-2, the J gene TRBJ2-7, with a tentative D call TRBD1 (6 bases). Sample: naive CD4+ T cells from blood. The DNA for the CDR3 is TGTGCCAGCAGCTTACGCAGGGGATTCTCCTACGAGCAGTACTTC. Translated: CASSLRRGFSYEQYF.